One sample yielded the 5 T cell receptor beta chains listed below, sequenced in a study of T cell responses to AZD1222 COVID-19 vaccine. Sequencing used immunoSEQ multiplex PCR; TCRdb keeps in-frame clones, though not all of them. Found here are 150,000 to 200,000 clones, approximately 92% of them singletons; the top ten hold 10%. Source: peripheral blood, taken on day 0 of AZD1222 vaccination. These receptors all stem from an adult in good health.

This sequence joins TRBV5-5 and TRBJ2-3; D call uncertain. The CDR3 runs 15 residues. The V gene lost 0 bases and the J gene lost 2 bases, with 10 bases spanning the gap. Germline-derived CDR1 and CDR2 are SGHKS and YYEKEE (reference sequence). CDR3 DNA sequence: TGTGCCAGCAGCTTGGGACGAGACCCCACAGATACGCAGTATTTT. Translated, it gives CASSLGRDPTDTQYF.

The chain couples TRBV19 to TRBJ2-1; no firm D call. Trimming cost V 3 bases and J 10 bases, with 7 bases left between them. This CDR3 comprises 11 residues. Germline CDR1 LNHDA, CDR2 SQIVND (reference sequence). The CDR3 coding sequence is TGTGCCAGTAGTATCTCACGGGAGCAGTTCTTC. Protein product: CASSISREQFF.

DNA for the CDR3: TGTGCCAGTAGAACGGAGGCTAACTATGGCTACACCTTC. Its protein product is CASRTEANYGYTF. This rearrangement joins TRBV19 to TRBJ1-2, with no clear D. Germline V gene lookup returns CDR1 LNHDA and CDR2 SQIVND (reference sequence). V lost 6 bases and J lost 0, with 8 bases in between. The CDR3 consists of 13 residues.

The gene calls are TRBV30 and TRBJ2-7; maybe TRBD1 (5 bases). The CDR3 covers 16 residues. Germline loops: CDR1 GTSNPN, CDR2 SVGIG (reference sequence). V was pared by 2 bases and J by 6 bases, with 23 bases between. CDR3 coding DNA: TGTGCCTGGAGTCGGATTAGGGGCAGTAAAAAGACCGAGCAGTACTTC. Protein product: CAWSRIRGSKKTEQYF.

A word on this clone: This may stem from a read error, because a much larger clone lies one nucleotide away. The CDR3 nucleotides are TGTGCCAGCAGTGACAGGGGCACCGGGGAGCTGTTTTTT. Translation gives CASSDRGTGELFF. The gene calls are TRBV6-4 and TRBJ2-2; a possible D gene is TRBD1 (5 bases). The CDR3 loop spans 13 amino acids. The V end was cut by 2 bases, the J end by 4 bases, with 5 bases between. Germline loops: CDR1 MRHNA, CDR2 SNTAGT.